This T cell receptor (beta chain) is drawn from a study of T cell clonality in common variable immunodeficiency. With regard to this clone: Its antigen is unknown. Relative to the germline gene, one junction end is altered; a read error may explain this.

Libraries were prepared by immunoSEQ multiplex PCR; TCRdb keeps only in-frame clonotypes and omits some of them. The listing contains about 15,000 clones. CVID subjects were about 14 female and about 29 male, aged roughly 9 to 70. Most patients and controls had Caucasian heritage. Blood came from CVID subjects not ill and not taking immunomodulatory or immunosuppressive medication. Overall study findings and caveats: In common variable immunodeficiency, TCR beta chains reportedly carried fewer deletions and N-nucleotide insertions. Patient heterogeneity in the CVID cohort limited correlations between repertoire features and clinical complications.

The specimen sequenced was peripheral blood mononuclear cells. The origin of this receptor is a human donor with common variable immunodeficiency.

CDR3 DNA (partial): TGCGCCAGCAGCCAACTAGCGGGAGTCGCAGATACG. Its translation is CASSQLAGVADT. From start to end, the CDR3 is CASSQLAGVADTQYF. V usage is TRBV4-2 and J usage is TRBJ2-3; TRBD2 matches 11 bases. The sequenced fragment ends 3 residues before the CDR3 boundary, so the rest is inferred from the germline J gene. Germline loops: CDR1 LGHNA, CDR2 YNFKEQ. The CDR3 is 15 residues long.